The entry that follows covers one TCR beta chain sequence. Trimming took 0 bases from V and 2 from J, leaving 9 bases between them. There are 14 residues in the CDR3. CDR1 SGHRS and CDR2 YFSETQ come from the germline V gene. This sample was taken from a study of blood T cell repertoires in COVID-19. Across the study: The origin of the acute and convalescent COVID-19 samples was the United States, Italy and Spain. From T cells, B-cell-depleted T cells, or PBMCs came the material, which was cDNA or gDNA.

Data came from immunoSEQ multiplex PCR; TCRdb stores just in-frame clones and leaves some out. The sample includes tens of thousands of clones, approximately 83% seen only once; the top ten take around 4.1%. The genes are TRBV5-1 and TRBJ2-7; D is perhaps TRBD1 (6 bases). Sequencing input: peripheral blood. The TCR comes from a woman between 55 and 75 years old with acute or convalescent COVID-19. The CDR3 loop is CASSLDGQTYEQYF. For the CDR3, the DNA is TGCGCCAGCAGCTTGGATGGACAGACCTACGAGCAGTACTTC.